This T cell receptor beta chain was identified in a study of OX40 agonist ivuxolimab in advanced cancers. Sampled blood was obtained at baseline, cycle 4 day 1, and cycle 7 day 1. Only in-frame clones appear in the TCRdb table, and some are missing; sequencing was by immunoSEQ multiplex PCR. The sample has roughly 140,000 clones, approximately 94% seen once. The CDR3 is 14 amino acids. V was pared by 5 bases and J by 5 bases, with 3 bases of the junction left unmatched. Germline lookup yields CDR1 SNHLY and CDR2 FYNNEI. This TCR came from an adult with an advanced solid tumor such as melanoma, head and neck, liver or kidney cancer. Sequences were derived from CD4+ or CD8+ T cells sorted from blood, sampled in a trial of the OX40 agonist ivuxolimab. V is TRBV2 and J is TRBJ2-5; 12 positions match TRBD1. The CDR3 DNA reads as TGTGCCAGCAGTCCGGGACAGGGGGCGGAGACCCAGTACTTC. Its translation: CASSPGQGAETQYF.